This entry features one T cell receptor beta chain sequence. The CDR3 totals 20 residues. This entry comes from a study of blood T cell repertoires in COVID-19. The wider study: PBMCs, B-cell-depleted T cells, or T cells provided the cDNA or gDNA that made up the material.

Produced via immunoSEQ multiplex PCR; TCRdb's table is partial and in-frame only. Of about 270,000 clones listed, over 75% were seen once; the top ten hold about 16%. This study enrolled people aged roughly 18 to 89 from about 26 US geographic areas. Participant reports of clinical history set cohort assignment. All recovered Cohort 3 donors got two negative PCRs, got clearance, or saw symptom resolution. The sample taken for sequencing was PBMCs or T cells enriched from blood (not recorded which). This chain connects TRBV21-1 to TRBJ2-1; TRBD2 reflects the table's D call only, with no check against the DNA. TRBV21-1 is a pseudogene. This clonotype was obtained from a man between 18 and 29 years old who had recovered from COVID-19. CDR3 nucleotides: TGTGCCATCTCTTCTAAACCGACGGGACTAGCGGGTAGCTCCTACAATGAGCAGTTCTTC. Protein product: CAISSKPTGLAGSSYNEQFF.